This TCR beta chain stems from a study of shared clonotypes between healthy human individuals. Findings and caveats of the study: Only blood underwent sampling, and tissue repertoires likely differ. Non-shared clonotypes were found to have lower generation probabilities than the clonotypes that were shared by all four of the sorted-subset donors. At large depth, rarefaction still showed sorted-subset sequencing to be incomplete.

Sequencing was performed with immunoSEQ multiplex PCR; in TCRdb, only in-frame clones are kept and a portion is missing. The sample comprises some 2.3 million clones, more than 85% of which are singletons, and about 0.39% rests with the top ten. Germline V lookup: CDR1 MNHEY, CDR2 SMNVEV (reference sequence). J gave up 5 bases and V 5 bases, and 8 bases lay outside the gene matches. The CDR3 runs 16 residues. Concerning this clone itself: Its antigen is as yet unknown.

The sample was naive CD4+ T cells from PBMCs. Subset indicated: CD45RA+ positively selected. J is TRBJ2-5 and V is TRBV27; 13 bases agree with TRBD2. The receptor was derived from a man in his late teens or twenties in good health. Some clones in this sample may be carry-over from other donors' samples. The CDR3 reads CASSVRLAGGMETQYF. The CDR3 DNA reads TGTGCCAGCAGTGTTCGACTAGCGGGAGGTATGGAGACCCAGTACTTC.